This T cell receptor beta chain was profiled in a study of radiation and T cells in renal cell carcinoma. Study results and limitations: Sampling covered only approximately 1 g of each tumor. In nephrectomy-only tumors, top 100 clonotypes averaged roughly 45%, versus 54% irradiated. Irradiated tumors held more dominant CDR3 motifs than control tumors.

Trimming pared 7 bases from V and 0 bases from J, leaving 6 bases between. This CDR3 spans 12 amino acids. Germline lookup yields CDR1 SGHVS and CDR2 FNYEAQ. A remark on this clone: The antigen remains undetermined.

The treatment was: treatment-naive control, cytoreductive nephrectomy. Control tumor donors were several females and more than ten males, median age about 60 years. Produced via immunoSEQ multiplex PCR; TCRdb's table is partial and in-frame only. Seen here are about 12,000 clones, about 71% observed once, and the top ten hold around a fifth. This specimen consisted of tumor tissue, obtained from a patient whose treatment was nephrectomy without radiotherapy. This receptor was taken from a woman over 75 with renal cell carcinoma. The V gene is TRBV7-6, the J gene TRBJ2-5, with D hard to call. The CDR3 sequence is CASKFYQETQYF. In DNA form, the CDR3 reads TGTGCCAGCAAGTTCTACCAAGAGACCCAGTACTTC.